The 32 T cell receptor beta chains reported below all come from one sample, sequenced in a study of blood T cell repertoires in COVID-19. Clones were read by immunoSEQ multiplex PCR, and TCRdb kept only the in-frame ones, dropping some. The repertoire consists of roughly 290,000 clones, with about 80% occurring once and the leading ten covering about 15%. Material: peripheral blood. The source of these receptors is a person aged 65-85 years with COVID-19, enrolled during active disease.

This clone was seen a few times. The chain recombines TRBV19 with TRBJ1-5, with 8 nucleotides matching TRBD1. V gave up 8 bases and J gave up 0 bases; unmatched junction bases: 15. The CDR3 sequence is 18 residues long. CDR1 LNHDA and CDR2 SQIVND come from the germline V gene (reference sequence). CDR3 sequence: CASSNQGAMAYSNQPQHF. The DNA of the CDR3 is TGTGCCAGTTCAAATCAGGGGGCGATGGCCTATAGCAATCAGCCCCAGCATTTT.

The DNA for the CDR3 is TGTGCCAGCAGTTTCTCTATCATAGCGGGGGGGCGGAGCTCCTACAATGAGCAGTTCTTC. It is translated as CASSFSIIAGGRSSYNEQFF. The chain is built from TRBV27 and TRBJ2-1; 11 bases are shared with TRBD2. V shed 3 bases and J 0 bases; nucleotides not matched to a gene: 13. Looked up from germline, CDR1 is MNHEY and CDR2 is SMNVEV (reference sequence). CDR3 size: 20 residues.

CDR3: CASSFLLLAVTDTQYF. The CDR3 region has the DNA TGTGCCAGCAGTTTCCTCCTACTAGCGGTAACAGATACGCAGTATTTT. V gene TRBV28 combines with J gene TRBJ2-3, with TRBD2 matching over 8 bases. The CDR3 consists of 16 residues. Germline trimming cut 3 bases from V and 3 bases from J; bases unmatched to any gene: 8. CDR1 MDHEN and CDR2 SYDVKM come from the germline V gene.

Here the CDR3 reads CASSLGDSHNQPQHF. The CDR3, as DNA: TGTGCCAGCAGCTTGGGGGACAGCCACAATCAGCCCCAGCATTTT. The chain employs TRBV5-5 and TRBJ1-5; 7 bases agree with TRBD1. Germline CDR1 reads SGHKS; CDR2 reads YYEKEE (reference sequence). The CDR3 is 15 residues long. Losses at the gene ends were 0 bases for V and 3 bases for J; bases not matched to a gene: 3.

This chain uses TRBV7-2 with TRBJ2-7; 7 nucleotides match TRBD2. Germline V CDR1 and CDR2: SGHTA, FQGNSA. This CDR3 has 15 residues. V lost 8 bases to trimming and J lost 2 bases; unmatched junction nucleotides: 12. CDR3 protein: CASDSPLSGTYEQYF. In DNA form, the CDR3 reads TGTGCCAGCGACAGCCCCTTGAGCGGGACCTACGAGCAGTACTTC. Looking up the rest from reference TRBV7-2 and TRBJ2-7 gives the full variable domain: GAGVSQSPSNKVTEKGKDVELRCDPISGHTALYWYRQSLGQGLEFLIYFQGNSAPDKSGLPSDRFSAERTGGSVSTLTIQRTQQEDSAVYLCASDSPLSGTYEQYFGPGTRLTVT.

The V gene is TRBV19, the J gene TRBJ2-2; D perhaps matches TRBD1 (6 bases). V was shortened by 7 bases and J by 0 bases, with 9 bases between the two germline ends. This CDR3 has 14 amino acids. CDR1 LNHDA and CDR2 SQIVND come from the germline V gene (reference sequence). The CDR3 DNA reads TGTGCCAGTACAGACAGGACGAACACCGGGGAGCTGTTTTTT. Encoded protein: CASTDRTNTGELFF. The complete variable domain, with remaining parts taken from reference TRBV19 and TRBJ2-2, reads DGGITQSPKYLFRKEGQNVTLSCEQNLNHDAMYWYRQDPGQGLRLIYYSQIVNDFQKGDIAEGYSVSREKKESFPLTVTSAQKNPTAFYLCASTDRTNTGELFFGEGSRLTVL.

This clone was counted only a few times. This chain uses TRBV9 with TRBJ2-2, with TRBD1 matching over 12 bases. Germline V gene lookup returns CDR1 SGDLS and CDR2 YYNGEE. V gave up 4 bases and J gave up 5 bases; unmatched junction bases: 12. The CDR3 covers 18 residues. The CDR3 nucleotides read TGTGCCAGCAGCCCAATTCCGGGGGGACAGGGGGCTACCGGGGAGCTGTTTTTT. Protein: CASSPIPGGQGATGELFF.

The chain recombines TRBV7-2 with TRBJ2-1, with 11 bases aligning to TRBD2. With 5 bases clipped from V and 0 bases from J, the junction kept 6 bases outside the gene matches. Germline V gives CDR1 SGHTA, CDR2 FQGNSA. This CDR3 spans 17 amino acids. CDR3 sequence reads: CASSRRLAGSSYNEQFF. Here the CDR3 DNA reads TGTGCCAGCAGCCGGAGACTAGCGGGGAGCTCCTACAATGAGCAGTTCTTC.

The chain combines TRBV3-1 (or the pseudogene TRBV3-2) with TRBJ2-6, with a tentative D call TRBD1 (6 bases). Germline CDR1 LGHDT, CDR2 YNNKEL (reference sequence). The CDR3 spans 15 residues. Trimming took off 4 bases at V and 2 bases at J, with 9 bases between the two ends. CDR3 loop: CASSPDSTGANVLTF. The CDR3 nucleotides read TGTGCCAGCAGCCCGGACAGCACTGGGGCCAACGTCCTGACTTTC.

The chain recombines TRBV23-1 with TRBJ1-1; no clear D gene. TRBV23-1 is assigned to the ORF class and has an uncertain function. Trimming stripped 0 bases from V and 6 bases from J, with 14 bases between. The CDR3 has 15 amino acids. The CDR3 sequence: CASSQSNGGIPEAFF. The CDR3 DNA reads as TGCGCCAGCAGTCAATCTAACGGAGGAATCCCTGAAGCTTTCTTT.

The count of this clone is one. This rearrangement joins TRBV5-1 to TRBJ2-7, with 10 positions matching TRBD2. Germline V gene lookup returns CDR1 SGHRS and CDR2 YFSETQ. Germline trimming cut 0 bases from V and 2 bases from J; bases unmatched to any gene: 5. The CDR3 totals 16 residues. The CDR3 region is CASSLGGGLAAYEQYF. The CDR3 DNA sequence: TGCGCCAGCAGCTTGGGGGGAGGACTAGCGGCCTACGAGCAGTACTTC.

V usage is TRBV6-5 and J usage is TRBJ1-5; the D is unclear. Germline V gene sequence: CDR1 MNHEY, CDR2 SVGAGI. Trimming cost V 6 bases and J 0 bases, with 6 bases left between them. This CDR3 is built from 13 residues. The chain's CDR3 is CASRRNSNQPQHF. For the CDR3, the DNA is TGTGCCAGCAGGAGAAATAGCAATCAGCCCCAGCATTTT.

V and J are TRBV27 and TRBJ1-2; a weak D match, TRBD1 (5 bases). Trimming cost V 6 bases and J 8 bases, with 19 bases left between them. There are 14 residues in the CDR3. CDR1 is MNHEY and CDR2 is SMNVEV in the germline V gene (reference sequence). This CDR3 reads CASSHSGPGGGYTF. In DNA, the CDR3 is TGTGCCAGCAGCCATAGCGGGCCCGGGGGGGGCTACACCTTC.

This rearrangement joins TRBV11-3 to TRBJ2-1; 9 bases match TRBD2. There are 15 residues in the CDR3. Germline assignment: CDR1 SGHNT and CDR2 YENEEA. Trimming took 5 bases from V and 4 from J; bases not matched to a gene: 6. The chain's CDR3 is CASSRSGGIYNEQFF. CDR3 bases: TGTGCCAGCAGCAGAAGCGGGGGGATTTACAATGAGCAGTTCTTC.

Concerning this clone: Within the sample, other DNA sequences also encode this same CDR3. The V and J genes are TRBV6-2 or TRBV6-3 and TRBJ1-5; D is possibly TRBD1 (5 bases). V was pared by 2 bases and J by 3 bases, with 8 bases between. The CDR3 is made up of 14 amino acids. Germline V CDR1 and CDR2: MNHEY, SVGEGT. The CDR3 DNA reads as TGTGCCAGCAGTTACGACAGCCTCAATCAGCCCCAGCATTTT. As protein: CASSYDSLNQPQHF.

This rearrangement joins TRBV9 to TRBJ2-2; 7 nucleotides agree with TRBD2. Germline V lookup: CDR1 SGDLS, CDR2 YYNGEE. V lost 2 bases and J lost 1; bases outside the gene matches: 2. The CDR3 consists of 15 residues. Here the CDR3 reads CASSVLAVNTGELFF. The CDR3 nucleotides are TGTGCCAGCAGCGTTCTAGCGGTGAACACCGGGGAGCTGTTTTTT.

This chain links TRBV7-3 with TRBJ2-3, with 7 nucleotides matching TRBD2. Germline V CDR1 and CDR2: SGHTA, FQGTGA. The CDR3 spans 15 residues. V lost 5 bases to trimming and J lost 2 bases; unmatched junction nucleotides: 7. CDR3 in DNA: TGTGCCAGCAGCCCCGCTAGCGGACACACAGATACGCAGTATTTT. This translates into CASSPASGHTDTQYF.

The chain is built from TRBV28 and TRBJ2-5; the D gene is possibly TRBD2 (5 bases). Trimming left V 3 bases short and J 6 bases short, with 14 bases between. Germline V gives CDR1 MDHEN, CDR2 SYDVKM. The CDR3 is made up of 14 amino acids. The CDR3 DNA reads TGTGCCAGCAGTTTTAGCGCTCCTATGAAGACCCAGTACTTC. Protein product: CASSFSAPMKTQYF.

J is TRBJ2-7 and V is TRBV11-2, with TRBD2 matching 9 bases. CDR3 length: 15 amino acids. The V gene end was trimmed by 5 bases and the J gene end by 0 bases; junction bases not matched to a gene: 5. Germline assignment: CDR1 SGHAT and CDR2 FQNNGV. The CDR3 protein is CASSRPTSGSYEQYF. For the CDR3, the DNA is TGTGCCAGCAGCCGTCCGACTAGCGGCTCCTACGAGCAGTACTTC.

The chain employs TRBV7-9 and TRBJ1-2; TRBD1 might be the D (6 bases). CDR1 is SEHNR, CDR2 FQNEAQ, per germline (reference sequence). This CDR3 comprises 15 residues. V was clipped by 2 bases and J by 1 base, with 11 bases between them. CDR3 sequence (DNA): TGTGCCAGCAGCTTAACCGGACAGATTAACTATGGCTACACCTTC. Residues: CASSLTGQINYGYTF.

The chain combines TRBV2 with TRBJ1-2; 7 bases map to TRBD1. The CDR3 covers 15 residues. Germline CDR1 is SNHLY and CDR2 is FYNNEI. V dropped 7 bases and J dropped 8; count of bases not matched to a gene: 16. The CDR3 nucleotides are TGTGCCAGCATCAGCTTACAGGGGAGTCGTCGGGGCTACACCTTC. Encoded protein: CASISLQGSRRGYTF.

The chain has TRBV5-1 and TRBJ1-2; 8 bases are shared with TRBD1. The CDR3 extends over 14 amino acids. The trim removed 1 base at V and 4 bases at J, leaving 3 bases unmatched. Germline V lookup: CDR1 SGHRS, CDR2 YFSETQ. The CDR3 region is CASSLSGQGYGYTF. CDR3 bases: TGCGCCAGCAGCTTGTCCGGACAGGGCTATGGCTACACCTTC.

V is TRBV19 and J is TRBJ1-3; D may be TRBD1 (6 bases). CDR3 length: 18 amino acids. V lost 3 bases to trimming and J lost 7 bases, with 25 bases between them. Looked up from germline, CDR1 is LNHDA and CDR2 is SQIVND (reference sequence). The CDR3 bases are TGTGCCAGTAGTATTGTGTTCGGAGCAGGGGTTTTTCGGAACACCATATATTTT. It translates to CASSIVFGAGVFRNTIYF.

This rearrangement joins TRBV9 to TRBJ2-7; 8 nucleotides agree with TRBD1. This CDR3 has 14 amino acids. Trimming removed 2 bases from V and 4 bases from J; junction bases left unmatched: 5. Germline V lookup: CDR1 SGDLS, CDR2 YYNGEE. The CDR3 DNA reads as TGTGCCAGCAGCGTGTCCAGACAGGGGTACGAGCAGTACTTC. Protein sequence: CASSVSRQGYEQYF. Complete variable domain (other parts from reference TRBV9 and TRBJ2-7): DSGVTQTPKHLITATGQRVTLRCSPRSGDLSVYWYQQSLDQGLQFLIQYYNGEERAKGNILERFSAQQFPDLHSELNLSSLELGDSALYFCASSVSRQGYEQYFGPGTRLTVT.

The chain joins TRBV2 to TRBJ1-6, with 7 bases identical to TRBD1. Trimming cost V 4 bases and J 7 bases; bases outside gene matches: 1. The germline V gene encodes CDR1 SNHLY and CDR2 FYNNEI. The CDR3 loop spans 13 amino acids. CDR3 DNA sequence: TGTGCCAGCAGTGTGGGACAGAATTCACCCCTCCACTTT. Encoded protein: CASSVGQNSPLHF.

V usage is TRBV3-1 (or the pseudogene TRBV3-2) and J usage is TRBJ2-3; 9 bases fit TRBD2. Germline trimming cut 0 bases from V and 4 bases from J; bases unmatched to any gene: 2. The CDR3 runs 15 residues. Germline CDR1 LGHDT, CDR2 YNNKEL (reference sequence). CDR3 DNA sequence: TGTGCCAGCAGCCAAGAAATAGCGGGGGCAGATACGCAGTATTTT. As protein: CASSQEIAGADTQYF.

The chain has TRBV5-1 and TRBJ1-1; 7 nucleotides agree with TRBD1. V was clipped by 2 bases and J by 4 bases; unmatched bases: 5. CDR1 is SGHRS, CDR2 YFSETQ, per germline. The CDR3 contains 14 residues. CDR3 coding DNA: TGCGCCAGCAGCTTAGGACAGGTCACCACTGAAGCTTTCTTT. Amino acids: CASSLGQVTTEAFF.

The chain carries TRBV6-2 or TRBV6-3 and TRBJ2-2; TRBD1 matches at 7 bases. Germline V gene lookup returns CDR1 MNHEY and CDR2 SVGEGT. J gave up 5 bases and V 4 bases, and 4 bases lay outside the gene matches. This CDR3 has 14 amino acids. The CDR3 nucleotides read TGTGCCAGCAGTTTTATACAGGGGACCGGGGAGCTGTTTTTT. It yields the protein CASSFIQGTGELFF.

The V and J genes are TRBV7-9 and TRBJ2-7, with a weak D call TRBD2 (6 bases). The CDR3 runs to 16 residues. Trimming took off 1 base at V and 0 bases at J, with 13 bases between the two ends. The V gene's germline CDR1 is SEHNR and CDR2 FQNEAQ (reference sequence). The CDR3 here is CASSLVSGASSYEQYF. CDR3 bases: TGTGCCAGCAGCTTAGTCTCGGGAGCCAGCTCCTACGAGCAGTACTTC.

The rearrangement links TRBV19 to TRBJ2-3; a possible D gene is TRBD2 (7 bases). This CDR3 has 16 amino acids. CDR1 is LNHDA, CDR2 SQIVND, per germline (reference sequence). Between the trimmed V and J ends, which lost 6 bases and 0 bases, there was a span of 16 bases. The CDR3 nucleotides read TGTGCCAGTAGCTGGGGTAGGGGGGGAAGCACAGATACGCAGTATTTT. This gives the protein CASSWGRGGSTDTQYF.

The V and J genes are TRBV28 and TRBJ2-7; TRBD2 is a possible D gene (5 bases). CDR3 size: 14 residues. Germline CDR1 and CDR2: MDHEN and SYDVKM. Deletions cut 3 bases from V and 2 bases from J, with 11 bases between. CDR3 bases: TGTGCCAGCAGTTTTCTCGGAGGAGCCTACGAGCAGTACTTC. This translates into CASSFLGGAYEQYF.

CDR3 loop: CASSKQGTEAFF. The CDR3 DNA reads as TGTGCCAGCAGCAAACAGGGGACTGAAGCTTTCTTT. This rearrangement joins TRBV11-3 to TRBJ1-1; TRBD1 aligns across 7 bases. Germline V gives CDR1 SGHNT, CDR2 YENEEA. The CDR3 is 12 amino acids. V lost 5 bases and J lost 5; bases outside the gene matches: 2.